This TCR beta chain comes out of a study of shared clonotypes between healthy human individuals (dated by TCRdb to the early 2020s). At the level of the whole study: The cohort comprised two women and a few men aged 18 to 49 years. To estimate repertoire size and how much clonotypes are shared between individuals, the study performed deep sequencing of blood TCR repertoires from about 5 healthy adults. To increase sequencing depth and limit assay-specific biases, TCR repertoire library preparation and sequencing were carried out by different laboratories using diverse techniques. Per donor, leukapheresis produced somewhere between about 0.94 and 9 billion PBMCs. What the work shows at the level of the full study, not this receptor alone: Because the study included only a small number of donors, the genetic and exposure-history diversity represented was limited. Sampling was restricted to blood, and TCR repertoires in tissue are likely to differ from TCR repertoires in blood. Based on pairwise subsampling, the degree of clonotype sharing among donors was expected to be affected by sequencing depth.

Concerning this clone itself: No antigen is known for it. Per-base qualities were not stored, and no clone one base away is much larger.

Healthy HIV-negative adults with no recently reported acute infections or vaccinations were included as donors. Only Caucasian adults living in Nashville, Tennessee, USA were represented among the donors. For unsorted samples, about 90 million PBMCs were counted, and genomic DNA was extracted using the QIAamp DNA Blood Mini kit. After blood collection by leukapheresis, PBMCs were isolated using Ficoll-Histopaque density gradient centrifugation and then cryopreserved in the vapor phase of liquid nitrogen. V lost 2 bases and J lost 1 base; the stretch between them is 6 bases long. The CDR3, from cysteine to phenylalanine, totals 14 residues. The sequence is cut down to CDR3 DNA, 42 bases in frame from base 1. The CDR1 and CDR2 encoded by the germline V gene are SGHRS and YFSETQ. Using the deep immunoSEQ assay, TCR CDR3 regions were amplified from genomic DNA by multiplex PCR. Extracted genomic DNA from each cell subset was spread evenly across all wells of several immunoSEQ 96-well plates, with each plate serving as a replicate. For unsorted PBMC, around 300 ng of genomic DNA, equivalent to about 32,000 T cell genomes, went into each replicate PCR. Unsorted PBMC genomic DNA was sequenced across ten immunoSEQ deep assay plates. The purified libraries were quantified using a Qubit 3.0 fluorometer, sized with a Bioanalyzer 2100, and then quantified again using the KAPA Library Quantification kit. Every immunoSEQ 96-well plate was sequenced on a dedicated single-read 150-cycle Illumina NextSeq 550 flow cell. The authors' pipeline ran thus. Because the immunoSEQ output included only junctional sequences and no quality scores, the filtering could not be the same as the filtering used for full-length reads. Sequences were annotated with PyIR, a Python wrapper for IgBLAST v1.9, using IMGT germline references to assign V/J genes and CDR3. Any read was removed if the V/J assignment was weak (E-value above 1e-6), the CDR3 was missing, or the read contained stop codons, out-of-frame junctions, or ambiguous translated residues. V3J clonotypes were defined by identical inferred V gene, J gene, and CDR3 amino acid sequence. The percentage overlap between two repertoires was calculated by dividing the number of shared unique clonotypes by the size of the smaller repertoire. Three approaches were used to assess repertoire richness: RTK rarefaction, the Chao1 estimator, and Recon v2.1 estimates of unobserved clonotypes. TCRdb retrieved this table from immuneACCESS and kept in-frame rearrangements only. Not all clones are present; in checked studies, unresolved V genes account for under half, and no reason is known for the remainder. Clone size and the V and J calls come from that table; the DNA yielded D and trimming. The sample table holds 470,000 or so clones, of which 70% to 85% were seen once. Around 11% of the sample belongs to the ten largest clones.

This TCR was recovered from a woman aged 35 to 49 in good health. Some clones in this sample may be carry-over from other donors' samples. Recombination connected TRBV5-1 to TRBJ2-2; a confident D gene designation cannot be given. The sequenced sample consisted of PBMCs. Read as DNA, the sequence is TGCGCCAGCAGCTTCCGGCAGAACACCGGGGAGCTGTTTTTT. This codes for CASSFRQNTGELFF.